A single sample gave rise to the 24 T cell receptor beta chains below, sequenced in a study of shared clonotypes between healthy human individuals. Profiled with immunoSEQ multiplex PCR; TCRdb holds only in-frame clones, not every one. This sample yields 1.6 million or so clones, of which 97% to 99% are seen a single time; 0.36% belongs to the top ten. What was sequenced was naive CD4+ T cells sorted from blood. Indicated subset: CD45RA+ positively selected. The source of these receptors is a man aged 30-40 years in good health.

In this sample, this clone turned up once. V gene TRBV6-1 combines with J gene TRBJ1-2; maybe TRBD1 (5 bases). This CDR3 contains 12 residues. In germline, CDR1 is MNHNS, CDR2 SASEGT. Trimming cost V 6 bases and J 8 bases, with 13 bases left between them. Here the CDR3 DNA reads TGTGCCAGCAGAGCCCGGGGCCAAGGCTACACCTTC. Protein: CASRARGQGYTF.

The chain joins TRBV9 to TRBJ2-1; TRBD2 is a possible D gene (5 bases). CDR3 size: 14 residues. V dropped 4 bases and J dropped 8 bases, with 16 bases sitting between them. Germline V gene sequence: CDR1 SGDLS, CDR2 YYNGEE. As DNA, the CDR3 is TGTGCCAGCAGCCTTTCCGGGCTAGCCTATGAGCAGTTCTTC. Translation: CASSLSGLAYEQFF.

This clone occurred a few times. This specimen includes other DNA sequences encoding the same CDR3. The chain is built from TRBV9 and TRBJ2-5; no clear D. The CDR3 has 12 amino acids. CDR1 SGDLS and CDR2 YYNGEE come from the germline V gene. Trimming cost V 0 bases and J 4 bases, with 4 bases left between them. The CDR3 nucleotides are TGTGCCAGCAGCGTAGGTGGAGAGACCCAGTACTTC. This sequence encodes CASSVGGETQYF.

In the case of this clone: Other DNA variants within this sample encode the same CDR3. V gene TRBV18 combines with J gene TRBJ2-1; 9 bases agree with TRBD2. The junction had 2 bases not matched to a gene; V was cut back by 0 bases and J by 5 bases. The CDR3 runs to 15 residues. The germline gives CDR1 KGHSH, CDR2 LQKENI. In nucleotides, the CDR3 is TGTGCCAGCTCACCACCAAGCGGGGGGAACAATGAGCAGTTCTTC. This gives the protein CASSPPSGGNNEQFF. Filled out from reference TRBV18 and TRBJ2-1, the complete variable domain reads NAGVMQNPRHLVRRRGQEARLRCSPMKGHSHVYWYRQLPEEGLKFMVYLQKENIIDESGMPKERFSAEFPKEGPSILRIQQVVRGDSAAYFCASSPPSGGNNEQFFGPGTRLTVL.

The V and J genes are TRBV29-1 and TRBJ2-5, with unresolved D. Trimming took 3 bases from V and 7 from J, leaving 9 bases between them. This CDR3 comprises 11 residues. Germline V CDR1 and CDR2: SQVTM, ANQGSEA. As DNA, the CDR3 is TGCAGCGTTGACCGCCTCGGGACCCAGTACTTC. This sequence encodes CSVDRLGTQYF.

The chain uses TRBV19 and TRBJ2-7, with 8 bases aligning to TRBD2. Trimming cost V 3 bases and J 1 base; bases outside gene matches: 5. CDR1 and CDR2 from the germline V gene are LNHDA and SQIVND (reference sequence). The CDR3 contains 15 residues. CDR3 sequence reads: CASSILAGLSYEQYF. The CDR3 nucleotides are TGTGCCAGTAGTATTTTAGCGGGACTATCCTACGAGCAGTACTTC. Using reference TRBV19 and TRBJ2-7 for the parts outside the CDR3, the full variable domain is DGGITQSPKYLFRKEGQNVTLSCEQNLNHDAMYWYRQDPGQGLRLIYYSQIVNDFQKGDIAEGYSVSREKKESFPLTVTSAQKNPTAFYLCASSILAGLSYEQYFGPGTRLTVT.

The chain joins TRBV19 to TRBJ1-5; 7 bases match TRBD1. The CDR3 covers 16 residues. J was trimmed by 3 bases and V by 6 bases; bases with no gene match: 11. Germline lookup yields CDR1 LNHDA and CDR2 SQIVND (reference sequence). This CDR3 reads CASSPAGGRVNQPQHF. The CDR3 DNA reads as TGTGCCAGTAGCCCAGCAGGGGGAAGGGTCAATCAGCCCCAGCATTTT.

V gene TRBV19 combines with J gene TRBJ2-7; 10 nucleotides agree with TRBD1. J lost 3 bases, V lost 7 bases, and 9 bases had no gene match. Looked up from germline, CDR1 is LNHDA and CDR2 is SQIVND (reference sequence). The CDR3 sequence is 15 residues long. CDR3 region: CASTRTTGGFYEQYF. Written as DNA, the CDR3 is TGTGCCAGTACCCGCACGACAGGGGGCTTCTACGAGCAGTACTTC.

This rearrangement joins TRBV5-1 to TRBJ2-3; D is uncertain. V lost 4 bases to trimming and J lost 0 bases, with 6 bases between them. The CDR3 length is 13 residues. CDR1 SGHRS and CDR2 YFSETQ come from the germline V gene. CDR3 sequence reads: CASSRESTDTQYF. The CDR3, as DNA: TGCGCCAGCAGCAGAGAAAGCACAGATACGCAGTATTTT.

On this clone: Within the sample, other DNA sequences also encode this same CDR3. The chain carries TRBV4-1 and TRBJ2-5; possible D gene TRBD2, 7 bases. V lost 0 bases, J lost 5 bases, and 10 bases lay in between. There are 14 residues in the CDR3. Germline values: CDR1 MGHRA, CDR2 YSYEKL. In DNA form, the CDR3 reads TGCGCCAGCAGCCAAGACGGGGGGCGGGAGACCCAGTACTTC. Translated: CASSQDGGRETQYF.

CDR3 residues: CASSLVRDFSYEQYF. The CDR3 coding sequence is TGTGCCAGCAGCTTAGTCCGGGACTTCTCCTACGAGCAGTACTTC. The chain is built from TRBV7-4 and TRBJ2-7, with D possibly TRBD2 on 6 matching bases. The CDR3 has 15 residues. Trimming stripped 1 base from V and 0 bases from J, with 10 bases between. Germline CDR1 SGHVT, CDR2 SQSDAQ. Filled out from reference TRBV7-4 and TRBJ2-7, the complete variable domain reads GAGVSQSPRYKVAKRGRDVALRCDSISGHVTLYWYRQTLGQGSEVLTYSQSDAQRDKSGRPSGRFSAERPERSVSTLKIQRTEQGDSAVYLCASSLVRDFSYEQYFGPGTRLTVT.

As concerns this clone: At the DNA level, this CDR3 is encoded by other sequences in the same sample as well. V usage is TRBV9 and J usage is TRBJ2-7; the match to TRBD1 covers 10 bases. The CDR3 sequence is 14 residues long. J was trimmed by 5 bases and V by 0 bases; bases with no gene match: 2. Germline assignment: CDR1 SGDLS and CDR2 YYNGEE. CDR3 bases: TGTGCCAGCAGCGTAGGACAGGGGGCCCACGAGCAGTACTTC. Its protein is CASSVGQGAHEQYF.

Only one count was recorded for this clone. This rearrangement joins TRBV7-9 to TRBJ2-7; no clear D. The CDR3 totals 14 residues. V lost 3 bases, J lost 1 base, and 10 bases lay in between. Germline values: CDR1 SEHNR, CDR2 FQNEAQ (reference sequence). In DNA, the CDR3 is TGTGCCAGCAGCTTTTTCTTCGGATCCTACGAGCAGTACTTC. This codes for CASSFFFGSYEQYF.

The chain carries TRBV7-8 and TRBJ2-7; D ambiguous. CDR3 length equals 14 residues. CDR1 is SGHVS, CDR2 FQNEAQ, per germline. V lost 0 bases to trimming and J lost 4 bases, with 10 bases between them. The CDR3 nucleotides are TGTGCCAGCAGCTTAGCGAGAACTATGTACGAGCAGTACTTC. Translation: CASSLARTMYEQYF.

As concerns this clone: This specimen includes other DNA sequences encoding the same CDR3. The chain combines TRBV5-1 with TRBJ1-5; possibly TRBD1 for D (6 bases). The CDR3 runs to 15 residues. Per germline, CDR1 SGHRS and CDR2 YFSETQ. Deletions cut 2 bases from V and 0 bases from J, with 9 bases between. CDR3 nucleotide sequence: TGCGCCAGCAGCTTACAGGGTTATAGCAATCAGCCCCAGCATTTT. It specifies CASSLQGYSNQPQHF.

V is TRBV5-4 and J is TRBJ1-1, with D tentatively TRBD1 (5 bases). The CDR3 is 15 residues long. Trimming took off 0 bases at V and 1 base at J, with 10 bases between the two ends. CDR1 is SGHNT and CDR2 is YYREEE in the germline V gene (reference sequence). CDR3: CASSLARGTNTEAFF. Here the CDR3 DNA reads TGTGCCAGCAGCTTGGCGCGCGGGACGAACACTGAAGCTTTCTTT.

The chain couples TRBV5-1 to TRBJ2-3; a weak D match, TRBD1 (6 bases). Germline loops: CDR1 SGHRS, CDR2 YFSETQ. This CDR3 is 14 amino acids long. V lost 4 bases and J lost 7, with 16 bases in between. The CDR3 bases are TGCGCCAGCAGCCAAACACTACAGGGTTATACGCAGTATTTT. Its protein is CASSQTLQGYTQYF.

The rearrangement links TRBV7-2 to TRBJ2-7; possible D gene TRBD2, 5 bases. V was shortened by 1 base and J by 4 bases, with 11 bases between the two germline ends. CDR3 size: 14 residues. Germline-derived CDR1 and CDR2 are SGHTA and FQGNSA. The CDR3 protein is CASSLGAAVYEQYF. The CDR3 DNA reads as TGTGCCAGCAGCTTAGGAGCGGCTGTATACGAGCAGTACTTC.

The CDR3 DNA follows: TGTGCCAGCAGCGTAGGCCAGGGTATTCCTGTGGAGACCCAGTACTTC. Amino acids: CASSVGQGIPVETQYF. J is TRBJ2-5 and V is TRBV9; D is perhaps TRBD1 (5 bases). V was trimmed by 0 bases and J by 5 bases, leaving 17 bases between them. The germline V gene encodes CDR1 SGDLS and CDR2 YYNGEE. This CDR3 region has 16 residues.

The chain has TRBV19 and TRBJ1-5, with D hard to call. The CDR3 consists of 14 residues. V lost 9 bases and J lost 3, with 15 bases in between. Germline CDR1 LNHDA, CDR2 SQIVND (reference sequence). In nucleotides, the CDR3 is TGTGCCAGCACTCGAGGGTGGGACAATCAGCCCCAGCATTTT. It specifies CASTRGWDNQPQHF. Based on the CDR3 plus reference TRBV19 and TRBJ1-5, the full variable domain is DGGITQSPKYLFRKEGQNVTLSCEQNLNHDAMYWYRQDPGQGLRLIYYSQIVNDFQKGDIAEGYSVSREKKESFPLTVTSAQKNPTAFYLCASTRGWDNQPQHFGDGTRLSIL.

This clone was recorded once. In nucleotides, the CDR3 is TGTGCCAGCAGCTTGGATGAGGGGATGAACACTGAAGCTTTCTTT. Its translation: CASSLDEGMNTEAFF. The chain has TRBV5-6 and TRBJ1-1; perhaps TRBD1 as D (5 bases). CDR1 and CDR2 (germline): SGHDT, YYEEEE. This CDR3 spans 15 amino acids. V gave up 0 bases and J gave up 0 bases, with 9 bases separating them.

The sample holds one count of this clone. This chain connects TRBV7-2 to TRBJ1-1; D is ambiguous. The CDR3 consists of 13 residues. CDR1 is SGHTA and CDR2 is FQGNSA in the germline V gene. With 1 base removed from V and 4 bases from J, the gap between germline ends came to 7 bases. The CDR3 region is CASSLVSGTEAFF. Here the CDR3 DNA reads TGTGCCAGCAGCTTAGTGTCCGGCACTGAAGCTTTCTTT.

The chain couples TRBV2 to TRBJ2-7; D might be TRBD1 (8 bases). Trimming cost V 3 bases and J 1 base, with 16 bases left between them. Germline CDR1 and CDR2: SNHLY and FYNNEI. CDR3 length equals 16 residues. CDR3 residues: CASSDPTGGGSYEQYF. CDR3 coding DNA: TGTGCCAGCAGTGACCCTACAGGGGGGGGTTCCTACGAGCAGTACTTC. The whole variable domain, filled in from reference TRBV2 and TRBJ2-7, reads EPEVTQTPSHQVTQMGQEVILRCVPISNHLYFYWYRQILGQKVEFLVSFYNNEISEKSEIFDDQFSVERPDGSNFTLKIRSTKLEDSAMYFCASSDPTGGGSYEQYFGPGTRLTVT.

This sequence joins TRBV20-1 and TRBJ2-5; D is uncertain. Trimming stripped 8 bases from V and 1 base from J, with 8 bases between. The CDR3 is 11 amino acids. CDR1 is DFQATT and CDR2 is SNEGSKA in the germline V gene (reference sequence). The CDR3 loop is CSRSFQETQYF. The DNA for the CDR3 is TGCAGTCGGAGCTTCCAAGAGACCCAGTACTTC.